This T cell receptor beta chain was captured in a study of tissue T cells after allogeneic stem cell transplantation. Points on this clone: Genes and germline are mouse. The CDR3 goes on 1 residue after the read ends, and that part is filled in from the germline J gene.

Time point specified: mouse harvest day 14 after allogeneic transplant. The graft held 10^6 splenic CD5+ T cells and 10^7 T-cell-depleted bone marrow cells. The V end lost 0 bases, the J end lost 1 base, and 3 bases lay between the germline ends. Germline loops: CDR1 KGHPV, CDR2 FQNQEV (reference sequence). The CDR3 spans 13 residues. Profiling relied on immunoSEQ multiplex PCR, and the TCRdb table lists in-frame clones only, not all of them. The data contain approximately 4,700 clones, roughly 32% of them singletons. The chain links TRBV26 to TRBJ1-2; no clear D gene. The sequencing sample was made of skin. The TCR comes from a female BALB/c mouse given C57BL/6 T cells with graft-versus-host disease after an allogeneic hematopoietic cell transplant. CDR3 protein: CASSLSQNSDYTF. Partial CDR3 DNA: TGTGCCAGCAGTCTGTCACAAAACTCCGACTACACC.